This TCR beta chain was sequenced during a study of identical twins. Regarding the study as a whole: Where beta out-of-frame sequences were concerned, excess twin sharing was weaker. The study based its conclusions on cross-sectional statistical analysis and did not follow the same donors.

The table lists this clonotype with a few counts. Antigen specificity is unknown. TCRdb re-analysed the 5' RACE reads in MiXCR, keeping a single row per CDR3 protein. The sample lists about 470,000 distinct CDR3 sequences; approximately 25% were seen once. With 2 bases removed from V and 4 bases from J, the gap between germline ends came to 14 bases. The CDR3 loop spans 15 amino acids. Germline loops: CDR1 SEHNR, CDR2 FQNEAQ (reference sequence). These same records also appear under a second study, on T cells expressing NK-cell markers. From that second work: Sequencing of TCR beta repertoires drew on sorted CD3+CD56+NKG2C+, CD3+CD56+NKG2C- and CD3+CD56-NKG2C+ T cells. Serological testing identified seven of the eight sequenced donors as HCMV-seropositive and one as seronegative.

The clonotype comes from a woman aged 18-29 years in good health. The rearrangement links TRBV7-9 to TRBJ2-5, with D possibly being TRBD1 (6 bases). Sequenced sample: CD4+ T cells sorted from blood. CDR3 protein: CASSLSGTPGETQYF. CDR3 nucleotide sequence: TGTGCCAGCAGCTTATCCGGGACACCTGGAGAGACCCAGTACTTC. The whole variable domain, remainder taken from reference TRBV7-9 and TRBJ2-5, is DTGVSQNPRHKITKRGQNVTFRCDPISEHNRLYWYRQTLGQGPEFLTYFQNEAQLEKSRLLSDRFSAERPKGSFSTLEIQRTEQGDSAMYLCASSLSGTPGETQYFGPGTRLLVL.